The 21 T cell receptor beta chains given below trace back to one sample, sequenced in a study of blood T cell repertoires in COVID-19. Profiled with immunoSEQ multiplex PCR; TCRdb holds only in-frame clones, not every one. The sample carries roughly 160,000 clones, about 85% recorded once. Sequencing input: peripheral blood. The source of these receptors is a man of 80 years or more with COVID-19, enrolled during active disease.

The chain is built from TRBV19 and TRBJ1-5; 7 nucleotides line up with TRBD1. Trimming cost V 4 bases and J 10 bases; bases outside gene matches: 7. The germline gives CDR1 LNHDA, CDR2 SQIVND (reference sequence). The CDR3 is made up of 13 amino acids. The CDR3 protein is CASSTDRVGPQHF. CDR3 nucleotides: TGTGCCAGTAGTACCGACAGGGTAGGACCCCAGCATTTT. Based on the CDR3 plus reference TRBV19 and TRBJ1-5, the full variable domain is DGGITQSPKYLFRKEGQNVTLSCEQNLNHDAMYWYRQDPGQGLRLIYYSQIVNDFQKGDIAEGYSVSREKKESFPLTVTSAQKNPTAFYLCASSTDRVGPQHFGDGTRLSIL.

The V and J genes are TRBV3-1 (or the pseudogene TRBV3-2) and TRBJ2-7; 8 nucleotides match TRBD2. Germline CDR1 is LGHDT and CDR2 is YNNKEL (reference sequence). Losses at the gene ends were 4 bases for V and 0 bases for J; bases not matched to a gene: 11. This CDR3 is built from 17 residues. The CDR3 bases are TGTGCCAGCAGCCCTGCTGCAAGTAGCGGGGTCTCCTACGAGCAGTACTTC. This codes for CASSPAASSGVSYEQYF.

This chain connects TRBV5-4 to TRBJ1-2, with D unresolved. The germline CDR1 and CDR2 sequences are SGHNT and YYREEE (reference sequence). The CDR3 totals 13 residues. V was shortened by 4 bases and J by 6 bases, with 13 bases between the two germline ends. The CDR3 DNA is TGTGCCAGCAGCCCGGGGATCCTCGATGGCTACACCTTC. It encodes CASSPGILDGYTF.

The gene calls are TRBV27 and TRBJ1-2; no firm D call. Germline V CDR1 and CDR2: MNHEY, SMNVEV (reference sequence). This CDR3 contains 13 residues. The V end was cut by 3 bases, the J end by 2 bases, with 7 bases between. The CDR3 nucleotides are TGTGCCAGCAGTTTCTCTGTAAACTATGGCTACACCTTC. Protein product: CASSFSVNYGYTF.

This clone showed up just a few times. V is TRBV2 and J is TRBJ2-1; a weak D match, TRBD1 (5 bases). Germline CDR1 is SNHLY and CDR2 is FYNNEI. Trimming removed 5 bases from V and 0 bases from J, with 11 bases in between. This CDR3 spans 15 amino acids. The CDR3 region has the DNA TGTGCCAGCAGTCGAGACAGAAGCTCCTACAATGAGCAGTTCTTC. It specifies CASSRDRSSYNEQFF.

DNA for the CDR3: TGTGCCAGCATTTTCAGGGTAACAAGCTATGGCTACACCTTC. Translating gives CASIFRVTSYGYTF. The gene calls are TRBV6-5 and TRBJ1-2, with a possible D match to TRBD1 (5 bases). Trimming removed 7 bases at V and 4 bases at J, with 16 bases between. The CDR3 length is 14 residues. Looked up from germline, CDR1 is MNHEY and CDR2 is SVGAGI.

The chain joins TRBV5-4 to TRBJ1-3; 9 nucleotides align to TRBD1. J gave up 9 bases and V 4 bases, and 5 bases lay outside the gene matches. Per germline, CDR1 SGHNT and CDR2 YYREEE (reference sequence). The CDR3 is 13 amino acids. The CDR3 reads CASSRDRASTIYF. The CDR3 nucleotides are TGTGCCAGCAGCCGGGACAGGGCGAGCACCATATATTTT.

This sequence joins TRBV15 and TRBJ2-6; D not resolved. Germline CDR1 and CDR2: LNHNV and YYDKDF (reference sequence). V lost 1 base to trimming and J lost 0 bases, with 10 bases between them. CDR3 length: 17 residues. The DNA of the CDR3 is TGTGCCACCAGCAGAGGGAACAGTTACTCTGGGGCCAACGTCCTGACTTTC. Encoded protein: CATSRGNSYSGANVLTF.

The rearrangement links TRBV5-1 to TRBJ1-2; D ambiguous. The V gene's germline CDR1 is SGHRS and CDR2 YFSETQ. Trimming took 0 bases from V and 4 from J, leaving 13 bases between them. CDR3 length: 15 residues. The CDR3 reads CASSLELGSGYGYTF. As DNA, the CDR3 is TGCGCCAGCAGCTTGGAGTTAGGTAGCGGCTATGGCTACACCTTC.

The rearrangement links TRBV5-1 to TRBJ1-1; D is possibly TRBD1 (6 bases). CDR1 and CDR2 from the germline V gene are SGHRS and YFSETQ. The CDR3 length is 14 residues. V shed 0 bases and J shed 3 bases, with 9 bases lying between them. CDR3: CASSLGTEDTEAFF. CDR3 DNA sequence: TGCGCCAGCAGCTTGGGGACAGAGGACACTGAAGCTTTCTTT.

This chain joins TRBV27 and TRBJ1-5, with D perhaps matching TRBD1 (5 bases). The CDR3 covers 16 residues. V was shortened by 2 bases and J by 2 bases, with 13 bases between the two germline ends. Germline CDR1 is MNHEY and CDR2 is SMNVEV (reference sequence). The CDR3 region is CASSLLAGKGNQPQHF. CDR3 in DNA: TGTGCCAGCAGTTTACTCGCAGGGAAAGGCAATCAGCCCCAGCATTTT.

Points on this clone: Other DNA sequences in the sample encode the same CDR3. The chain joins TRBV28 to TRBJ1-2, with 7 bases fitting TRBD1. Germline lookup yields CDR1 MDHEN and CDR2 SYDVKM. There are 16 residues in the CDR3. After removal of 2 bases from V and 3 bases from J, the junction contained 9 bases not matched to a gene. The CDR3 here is CASSLMVQGVYYGYTF. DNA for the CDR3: TGTGCCAGCAGTTTAATGGTTCAGGGGGTATACTATGGCTACACCTTC.

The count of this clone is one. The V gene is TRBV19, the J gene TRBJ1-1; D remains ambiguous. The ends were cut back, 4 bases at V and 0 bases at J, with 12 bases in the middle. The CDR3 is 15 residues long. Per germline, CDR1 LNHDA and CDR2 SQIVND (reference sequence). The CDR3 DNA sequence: TGTGCCAGTAGTACCTTAGACAAGTTGAACACTGAAGCTTTCTTT. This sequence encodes CASSTLDKLNTEAFF. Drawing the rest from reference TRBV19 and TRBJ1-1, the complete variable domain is DGGITQSPKYLFRKEGQNVTLSCEQNLNHDAMYWYRQDPGQGLRLIYYSQIVNDFQKGDIAEGYSVSREKKESFPLTVTSAQKNPTAFYLCASSTLDKLNTEAFFGQGTRLTVV.

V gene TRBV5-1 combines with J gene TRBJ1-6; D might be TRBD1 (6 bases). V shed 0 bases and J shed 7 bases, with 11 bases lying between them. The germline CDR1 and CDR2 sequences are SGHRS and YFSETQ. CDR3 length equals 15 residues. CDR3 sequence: CASSLDRVGNSPLHF. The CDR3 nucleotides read TGCGCCAGCAGCTTGGACAGGGTTGGGAATTCACCCCTCCACTTT.

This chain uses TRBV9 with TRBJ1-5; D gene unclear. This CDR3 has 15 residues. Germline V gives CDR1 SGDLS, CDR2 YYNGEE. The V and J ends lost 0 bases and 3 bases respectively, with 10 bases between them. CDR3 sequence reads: CASSVAGTDNQPQHF. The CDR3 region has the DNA TGTGCCAGCAGCGTAGCTGGCACAGACAATCAGCCCCAGCATTTT.

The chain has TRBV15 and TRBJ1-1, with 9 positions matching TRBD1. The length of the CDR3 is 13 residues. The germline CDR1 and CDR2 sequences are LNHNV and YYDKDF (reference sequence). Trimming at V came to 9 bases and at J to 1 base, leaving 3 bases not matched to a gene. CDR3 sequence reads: CATGGQGNTEAFF. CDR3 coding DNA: TGTGCCACAGGGGGACAGGGGAACACTGAAGCTTTCTTT. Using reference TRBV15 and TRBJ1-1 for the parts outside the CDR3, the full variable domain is DAMVIQNPRYQVTQFGKPVTLSCSQTLNHNVMYWYQQKSSQAPKLLFHYYDKDFNNEADTPDNFQSRRPNTSFCFLDIRSPGLGDTAMYLCATGGQGNTEAFFGQGTRLTVV.

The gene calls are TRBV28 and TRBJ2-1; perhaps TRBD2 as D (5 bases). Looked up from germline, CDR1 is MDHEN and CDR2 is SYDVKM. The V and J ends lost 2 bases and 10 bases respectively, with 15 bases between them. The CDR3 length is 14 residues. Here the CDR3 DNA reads TGTGCCAGCAGTTTAGATGGACTGGCTATAGAGCAGTTCTTC. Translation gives CASSLDGLAIEQFF.

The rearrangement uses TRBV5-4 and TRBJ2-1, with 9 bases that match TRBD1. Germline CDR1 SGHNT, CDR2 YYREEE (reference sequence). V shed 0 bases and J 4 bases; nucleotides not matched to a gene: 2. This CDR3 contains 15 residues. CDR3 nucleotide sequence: TGTGCCAGCAGCTTGGAGACAGGGGGGTACAATGAGCAGTTCTTC. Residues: CASSLETGGYNEQFF. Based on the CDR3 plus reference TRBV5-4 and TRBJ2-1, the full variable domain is ETGVTQSPTHLIKTRGQQVTLRCSSQSGHNTVSWYQQALGQGPQFIFQYYREEENGRGNFPPRFSGLQFPNYSSELNVNALELDDSALYLCASSLETGGYNEQFFGPGTRLTVL.

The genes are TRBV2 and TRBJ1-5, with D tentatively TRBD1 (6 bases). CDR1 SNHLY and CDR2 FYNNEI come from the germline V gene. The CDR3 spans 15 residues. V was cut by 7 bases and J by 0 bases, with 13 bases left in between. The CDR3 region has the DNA TGTGCCAGCACTGGGATCAGGGGTAGCAATCAGCCCCAGCATTTT. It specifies CASTGIRGSNQPQHF.

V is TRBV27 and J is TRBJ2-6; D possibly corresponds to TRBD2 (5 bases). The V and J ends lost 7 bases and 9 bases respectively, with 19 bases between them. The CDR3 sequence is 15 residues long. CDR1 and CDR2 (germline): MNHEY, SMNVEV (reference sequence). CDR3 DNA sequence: TGTGCCAGCAAGACTCTCCTGATACGGGGCAACGTCCTGACTTTC. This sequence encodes CASKTLLIRGNVLTF.

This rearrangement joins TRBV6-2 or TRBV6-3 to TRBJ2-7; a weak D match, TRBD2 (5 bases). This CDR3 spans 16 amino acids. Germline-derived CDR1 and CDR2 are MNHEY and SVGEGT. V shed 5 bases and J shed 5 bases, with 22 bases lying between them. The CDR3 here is CASSPHLAGLFDEQYF. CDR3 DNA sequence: TGTGCCAGCAGTCCCCATCTCGCAGGACTTTTCGACGAGCAGTACTTC.